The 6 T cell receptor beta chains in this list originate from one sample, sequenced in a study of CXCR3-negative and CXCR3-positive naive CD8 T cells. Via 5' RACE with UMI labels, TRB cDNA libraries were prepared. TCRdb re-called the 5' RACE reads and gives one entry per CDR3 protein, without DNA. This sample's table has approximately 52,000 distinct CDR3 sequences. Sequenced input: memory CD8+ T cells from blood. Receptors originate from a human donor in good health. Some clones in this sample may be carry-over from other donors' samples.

CDR3 protein: CASSQLSGSYTF. The rearrangement uses TRBV6-5 and TRBJ1-2. Per germline, CDR1 MNHEY and CDR2 SVGAGI. CDR3 length: 12 residues.

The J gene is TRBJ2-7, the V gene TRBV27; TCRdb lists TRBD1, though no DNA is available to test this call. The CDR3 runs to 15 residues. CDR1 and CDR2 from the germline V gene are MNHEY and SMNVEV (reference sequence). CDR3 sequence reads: CASSPRGGSLYEQYF.

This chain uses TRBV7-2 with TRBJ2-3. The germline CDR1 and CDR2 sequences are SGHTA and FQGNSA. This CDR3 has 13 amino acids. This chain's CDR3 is CASSLVSSDTQYF.

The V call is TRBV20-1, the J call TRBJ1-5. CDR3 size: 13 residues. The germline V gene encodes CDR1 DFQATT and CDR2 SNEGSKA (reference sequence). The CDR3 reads CSARDQSNQPQHF.

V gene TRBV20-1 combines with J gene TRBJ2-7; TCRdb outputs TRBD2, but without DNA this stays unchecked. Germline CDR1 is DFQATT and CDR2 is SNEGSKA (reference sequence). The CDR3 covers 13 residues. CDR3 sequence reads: CSGRGLAGYEQYF.

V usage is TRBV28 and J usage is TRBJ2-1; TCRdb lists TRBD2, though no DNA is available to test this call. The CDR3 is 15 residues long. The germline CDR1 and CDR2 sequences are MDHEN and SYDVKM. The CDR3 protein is CASSLSRGTVNEQFF.